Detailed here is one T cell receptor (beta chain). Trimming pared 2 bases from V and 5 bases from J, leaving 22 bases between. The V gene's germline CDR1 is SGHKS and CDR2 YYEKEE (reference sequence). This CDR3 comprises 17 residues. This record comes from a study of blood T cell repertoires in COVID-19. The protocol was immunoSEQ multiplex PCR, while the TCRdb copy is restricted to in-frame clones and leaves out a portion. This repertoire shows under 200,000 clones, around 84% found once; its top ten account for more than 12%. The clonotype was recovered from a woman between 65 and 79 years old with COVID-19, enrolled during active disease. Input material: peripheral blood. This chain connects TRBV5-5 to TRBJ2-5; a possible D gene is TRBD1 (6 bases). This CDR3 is CASSFPLIEGVEETQYF. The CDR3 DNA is TGTGCCAGCAGCTTTCCGCTTATCGAGGGGGTGGAGGAGACCCAGTACTTC.